This T cell receptor beta chain was captured by sequencing in a study of identical twins. Template switching created a universal primer site, and the cDNA included unique molecular identifiers. MiXCR, applied by TCRdb to the 5' RACE reads, yields one record per CDR3 protein. The table lists some 1,600,000 distinct CDR3 sequences, less than 40% of them singletons. This clonotype was counted only a few times. The ends lost 0 bases at V and 0 bases at J; junction bases unmatched: 18. CDR1 and CDR2 (germline): SGHRS, YFSETQ. The CDR3 totals 22 residues. The origin of this receptor is a newborn girl in good health. The source material was cord blood. The chain combines TRBV5-1 with TRBJ2-1; 10 nucleotides match TRBD2. CDR3 amino acids: CASSLGLGQGKTSGSSYNEQFF. The CDR3 DNA is TGCGCCAGCAGCTTGGGCCTTGGGCAGGGGAAGACTAGCGGGTCCTCCTACAATGAGCAGTTCTTC.